The TCR beta chain under discussion was sequenced for a study of blood T cells in healthy people across ages. Through a sample-barcoded 5' primer and a J-beta primer mix, a second PCR was run for about 6 to 12 cycles. One entry per CDR3 protein, called by TCRdb with MiXCR from the 5' RACE reads. The repertoire holds about a million distinct CDR3 sequences, with roughly 52% as singletons. The length of the CDR3 is 14 residues. The germline V gene has CDR1 ENHRY and CDR2 SYGVKD. For this clonotype: A read error may produce the germline difference seen at one junction end.

Sequenced input: blood. The sequence derives from a young man in good health. The rearrangement links TRBV10-3 to TRBJ1-1; TRBD1 aligns across 7 bases. CDR3 region: CVISGTVMNTEAFF. CDR3 in DNA: TGTGTCATCAGTGGGACAGTTATGAACACTGAAGCTTTCTTT.